The sequence of this TCR beta chain was determined in a study of T-cell memory formation after mild COVID-19. This clonotype was seen ten or more times. The antigen remains unidentified. TCRdb reprocessed the 5' RACE reads with MiXCR, giving one entry per CDR3 protein. In the table there are 450,000 to 650,000 distinct CDR3 sequences, roughly 20% of which are singletons. Per the germline V gene, CDR1 is SQVTM and CDR2 is ANQGSEA. V was cut by 4 bases and J by 4 bases, with 10 bases left in between. CDR3 size: 12 residues. Study outcomes and limitations: The study found balanced CD4/CD8 in clones contracting day 15 to 85 and a CD4+ lean in later expanders.

The specimen was PBMCs or a T cell subset sorted from them (not recorded which). The chain combines TRBV29-1 with TRBJ2-5; weak D call: TRBD1 (6 bases). The source is an adult woman who had mild COVID-19 (a few samples of this study predate the infection). Cell type and time point are not known. CDR3 nucleotide sequence: TGCAGCGTTGGGACAGTGGGAGAGACCCAGTACTTC. This encodes CSVGTVGETQYF. Looking up the rest from reference TRBV29-1 and TRBJ2-5 gives the full variable domain: SAVISQKPSRDICQRGTSLTIQCQVDSQVTMMFWYRQQPGQSLTLIATANQGSEATYESGFVIDKFPISRPNLTFSTLTVSNMSPEDSSIYLCSVGTVGETQYFGPGTRLLVL.